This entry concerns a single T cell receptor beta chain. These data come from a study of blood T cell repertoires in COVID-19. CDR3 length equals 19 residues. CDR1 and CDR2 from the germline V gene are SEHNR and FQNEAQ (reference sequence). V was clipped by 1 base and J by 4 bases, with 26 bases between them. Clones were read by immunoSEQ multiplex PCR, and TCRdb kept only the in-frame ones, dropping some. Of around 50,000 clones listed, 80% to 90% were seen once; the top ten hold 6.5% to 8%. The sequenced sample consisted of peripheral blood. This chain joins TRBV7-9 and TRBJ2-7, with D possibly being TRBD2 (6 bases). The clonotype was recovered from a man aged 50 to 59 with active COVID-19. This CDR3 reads CASSLVWVLVWGGGYEQYF. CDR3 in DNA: TGTGCCAGCAGCTTAGTTTGGGTCCTAGTCTGGGGAGGAGGGTACGAGCAGTACTTC.